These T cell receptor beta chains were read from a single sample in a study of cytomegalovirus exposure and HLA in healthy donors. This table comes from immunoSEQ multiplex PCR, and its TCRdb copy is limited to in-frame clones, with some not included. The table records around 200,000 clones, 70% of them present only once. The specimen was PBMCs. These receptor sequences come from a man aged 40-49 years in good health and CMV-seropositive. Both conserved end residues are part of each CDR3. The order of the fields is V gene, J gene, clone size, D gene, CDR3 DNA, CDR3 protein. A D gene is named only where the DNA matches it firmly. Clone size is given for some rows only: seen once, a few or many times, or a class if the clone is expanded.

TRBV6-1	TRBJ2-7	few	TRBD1	TGTGCCAGCAGTGAACAACAGGGGATTCCCTACGAGCAGTACTTC	CASSEQQGIPYEQYF
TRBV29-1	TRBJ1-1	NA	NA	TGCAGCGTCCGGTATAGCACTGAAGCTTTTTTT	CSVRYSTEAFF
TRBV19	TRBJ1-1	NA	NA	TGTGCCAGTAGTAGAGGCTCGAAGAACACTGAAGCTTTCTTT	CASSRGSKNTEAFF
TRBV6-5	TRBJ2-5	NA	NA	TGTGCCAGCAGTTCCGCCGGGGGAGTGGAGACCCAGTACTTC	CASSSAGGVETQYF
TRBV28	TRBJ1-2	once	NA	TGTGCCAGCAGTTTGGGGGCTCAACAGGTGATCTATGGCTACACCTTC	CASSLGAQQVIYGYTF
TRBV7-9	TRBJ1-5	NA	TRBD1	TGTGCCAGCACCTCGGACAGGGACTCAGGGCCCCAGCATTTT	CASTSDRDSGPQHF
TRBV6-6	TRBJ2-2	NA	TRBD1	TGTGCCAGCATGACGGACAGGGGGAGCACCGGGGAGCTGTTTTTT	CASMTDRGSTGELFF
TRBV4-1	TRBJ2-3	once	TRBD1	TGCGCCAGCAGCCGAGGAACAGGGGAAGATACGCAGTATTTT	CASSRGTGEDTQYF
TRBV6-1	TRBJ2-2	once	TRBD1	TGTGCCAGCAGTGGGACAGGTTTCTCCGGGGAGCTGTTTTTT	CASSGTGFSGELFF
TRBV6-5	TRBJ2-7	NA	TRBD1	TGTGCCAGCAGTTACTCCCATGACAGGGGCCACGAGCAGTACTTC	CASSYSHDRGHEQYF
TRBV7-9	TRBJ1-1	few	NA	TGTGCCAGCAGTTCTACGGGGGGGTGGGGGACTGAAGCTTTCTTT	CASSSTGGWGTEAFF
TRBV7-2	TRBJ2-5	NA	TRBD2	TGTGCCAGCAGCTTATATGGTGCGGGGGAGAGGGAGACCCAGTACTTC	CASSLYGAGERETQYF
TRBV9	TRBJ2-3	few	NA	TGTGCCAGCAGCGGGCCAACAGATACGCAGTATTTT	CASSGPTDTQYF
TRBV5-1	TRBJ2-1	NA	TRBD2	TGCGCCAGCAGCAGGGGCGGGAGCTCCTACAATGAGCAGTTCTTC	CASSRGGSSYNEQFF
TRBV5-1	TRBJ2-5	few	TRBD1	TGCGCCAGCAGCCCCGGGACAGGCGGGGAGACCCAGTACTTC	CASSPGTGGETQYF
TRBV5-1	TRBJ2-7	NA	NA	TGCGCCAGCAGCTTGGCCCCTAACACAGGGAACGAGCAGTACTTC	CASSLAPNTGNEQYF
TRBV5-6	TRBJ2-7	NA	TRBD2	TGTGCCAGCAGCTTGTCTAGCGGGGGCCAGGGCGGGCAGTACTTC	CASSLSSGGQGGQYF
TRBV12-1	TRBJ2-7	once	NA	NA	CASSVGQGSTYYYYEQYF
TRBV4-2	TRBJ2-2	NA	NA	TGTGCCAGCAGCCTAGCGGAAGGCGGGGAGCTGTTTTTT	CASSLAEGGELFF
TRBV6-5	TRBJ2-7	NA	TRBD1	TGTGCCAGCAGTAACCGACAGGGTAGAGTTTACGAGCAGTACTTC	CASSNRQGRVYEQYF
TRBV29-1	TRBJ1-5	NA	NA	TGCGAGAGGCCCCGTAGCAATCAGCCCCAGCATTTT	CERPRSNQPQHF
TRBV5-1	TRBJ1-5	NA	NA	TGCGCCAGCAGCTTGGACGGCGGGAATCAGCCCCAGCATTTT	CASSLDGGNQPQHF
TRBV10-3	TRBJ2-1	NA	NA	TGTGCCATCGGCTTAAACAATGAGCAGTTCTTC	CAIGLNNEQFF